These T cell receptor beta chains were read from a single sample in a study of radiotherapy plus CTLA-4 blockade in lung cancer. Only in-frame clones appear in the TCRdb table, and some are missing; sequencing was by immunoSEQ multiplex PCR. The profile shows roughly 78,000 clones, about 80% of them singletons. This specimen was peripheral blood, taken from a patient treated with radiotherapy plus ipilimumab. Every receptor here comes from a human donor with non-small cell lung cancer who had a complete response to radiotherapy plus ipilimumab. The CDR3 runs from the conserved cysteine through the conserved F or W. D genes are given only for firm matches. A row's size may be missing; if present it is once, few, many or a size class.

CDR3aa: CASSLLRGAKETQYF; CDR3nt: TGTGCCAGCAGCTTGTTACGTGGGGCAAAAGAGACCCAGTACTTC; abundance: NA; j_gene: TRBJ2-5; v_gene: TRBV5-5; d_gene: NA
CDR3aa: CASSPSGRNQPQHF; CDR3nt: TGTGCCAGTAGTCCCTCGGGGCGGAATCAGCCCCAGCATTTT; abundance: NA; j_gene: TRBJ1-5; v_gene: TRBV19; d_gene: NA
CDR3aa: CASSSLGTDTQYF; CDR3nt: TGTGCCAGCAGCTCCCTGGGAACAGATACGCAGTATTTT; abundance: once; j_gene: TRBJ2-3; v_gene: TRBV7-9; d_gene: NA
CDR3aa: CASSFLAGSSYNEQFF; CDR3nt: TGTGCCAGCAGTTTCCTAGCGGGGAGCTCCTACAATGAGCAGTTCTTC; abundance: NA; j_gene: TRBJ2-1; v_gene: TRBV27; d_gene: TRBD2
CDR3aa: CASSKEGKMWTEAFF; CDR3nt: TGTGCCAGCAGCAAAGAGGGGAAAATGTGGACTGAAGCTTTCTTT; abundance: NA; j_gene: TRBJ1-1; v_gene: TRBV21-1; d_gene: NA
CDR3aa: CASSLKDRGTEAFF; CDR3nt: TGCGCCAGCAGCTTAAAGGACAGGGGCACTGAAGCTTTCTTT; abundance: NA; j_gene: TRBJ1-1; v_gene: TRBV5-1; d_gene: TRBD1
CDR3aa: CASSPLAAEAFF; CDR3nt: TGTGCCAGCTCACCACTAGCGGCAGAAGCTTTCTTT; abundance: once; j_gene: TRBJ1-1; v_gene: TRBV18; d_gene: NA
CDR3aa: CASATMGQGNYGYTF; CDR3nt: TGTGCCAGCGCTACCATGGGACAGGGCAACTATGGCTACACCTTC; abundance: few; j_gene: TRBJ1-2; v_gene: TRBV28; d_gene: TRBD1
CDR3aa: CASIGTSGETQYF; CDR3nt: TGTGCCAGCATCGGGACTAGCGGAGAGACCCAGTACTTC; abundance: few; j_gene: TRBJ2-5; v_gene: TRBV7-9; d_gene: TRBD2
CDR3aa: CASSVVTGAEAFF; CDR3nt: TGTGCCAGCAGCGTAGTCACAGGGGCTGAAGCTTTCTTT; abundance: NA; j_gene: TRBJ1-1; v_gene: TRBV9; d_gene: TRBD1
CDR3aa: CASSIGTGMNTEAFF; CDR3nt: TGTGCCAGTAGTATTGGGACAGGAATGAACACTGAAGCTTTCTTT; abundance: NA; j_gene: TRBJ1-1; v_gene: TRBV19; d_gene: TRBD1
CDR3aa: CASSLERGRTEAFF; CDR3nt: TGTGCCAGCAGCTTAGAAAGGGGACGCACTGAAGCTTTCTTT; abundance: NA; j_gene: TRBJ1-1; v_gene: TRBV7-2; d_gene: NA
CDR3aa: CASSSTRGGGGYTF; CDR3nt: TGTGCCAGCAGTTCTACTAGGGGGGGCGGAGGCTACACCTTC; abundance: few; j_gene: TRBJ1-2; v_gene: TRBV6-5; d_gene: NA